This TCR beta chain originates from a study of T cell changes during pregnancy in multiple sclerosis. Clones were read by immunoSEQ multiplex PCR, and TCRdb kept only the in-frame ones, dropping some. In the table there are 58,000 or so clones, roughly 91% of which are singletons. The CDR3 consists of 15 residues. V shed 4 bases and J 2 bases; nucleotides not matched to a gene: 4. The V gene's germline CDR1 is MNHNS and CDR2 SASEGT. Material: CD4+ T cells from peripheral blood mononuclear cells, obtained in the third trimester of pregnancy. This receptor was taken from a female donor with multiple sclerosis, enrolled in a pregnancy study. This chain joins TRBV6-1 and TRBJ1-1; TRBD1 agrees at 10 bases. CDR3 coding DNA: TGTGCCAGCAGTGCTATGACAGGGGGCAACACTGAAGCTTTCTTT. This encodes CASSAMTGGNTEAFF.